The sequence of this T cell receptor beta chain was determined in a study of T cell changes during pregnancy in multiple sclerosis. Some clones are missing from TCRdb's copy, which holds only in-frame ones; the method was immunoSEQ multiplex PCR. The sample records around 100,000 clones, approximately 94% being singletons. V shed 2 bases and J 1 base; nucleotides not matched to a gene: 4. CDR1 is MDHEN and CDR2 is SYDVKM in the germline V gene. This CDR3 is built from 15 residues. This receptor was identified in a female donor with multiple sclerosis, enrolled in a pregnancy study. Material: peripheral blood, obtained in the second trimester of pregnancy. The chain combines TRBV28 with TRBJ2-7, with 8 bases aligning to TRBD1. CDR3 protein: CASSLIGQGSYEQYF. Written as DNA, the CDR3 is TGTGCCAGCAGTTTAATAGGACAGGGATCCTACGAGCAGTACTTC.